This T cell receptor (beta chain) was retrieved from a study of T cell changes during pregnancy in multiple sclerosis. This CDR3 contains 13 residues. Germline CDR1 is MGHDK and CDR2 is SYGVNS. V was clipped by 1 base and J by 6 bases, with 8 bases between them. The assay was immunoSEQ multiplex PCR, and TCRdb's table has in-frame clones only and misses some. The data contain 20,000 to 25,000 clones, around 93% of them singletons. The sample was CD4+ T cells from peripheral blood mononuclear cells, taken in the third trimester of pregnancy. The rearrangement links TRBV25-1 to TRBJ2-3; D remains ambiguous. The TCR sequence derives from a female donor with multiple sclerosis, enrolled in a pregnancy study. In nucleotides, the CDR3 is TGTGCCAGCAGTGAATCCCCTTTGGATACGCAGTATTTT. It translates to CASSESPLDTQYF.